This T cell receptor (beta chain) comes out of a study of blood T cell repertoires in COVID-19. Overall study: Acute-phase and convalescent COVID-19 samples originated in the United States, Italy and Spain. PBMCs, B-cell-depleted T cells, or T cells provided the cDNA or gDNA that made up the material.

TCRdb's copy holds only in-frame clones and misses some; the assay was immunoSEQ multiplex PCR. This table has fewer than 180,000 clones, about nine tenths appearing once. CDR3 length: 14 residues. V gave up 7 bases and J gave up 1 base, with 13 bases separating them. The V gene's germline CDR1 is SEHNR and CDR2 FQNEAQ (reference sequence). This sequence was found in an older woman with active or convalescent COVID-19. J is TRBJ1-1 and V is TRBV7-9; D might be TRBD1 (5 bases). Sequences were obtained from peripheral blood. The CDR3 here is CASTIRTQNTEAFF. CDR3 bases: TGTGCCAGCACCATCAGGACACAGAACACTGAAGCTTTCTTT.